This T cell receptor beta chain is from a study of Ad26.COV2.S vaccination and SARS-CoV-2 variants. Background on the study: Each vaccinee took Ad26.COV2.S intramuscularly, once or twice 56 days apart. General study points: Breadth and depth estimates from TCRs may understate total T cell responses.

In regard to this clone: The antigen is not known.

CDR3 length: 14 residues. V shed 4 bases and J shed 1 base, with 11 bases lying between them. CDR1 SGHDN and CDR2 FVKESK come from the germline V gene. Data came from immunoSEQ multiplex PCR; TCRdb stores just in-frame clones and leaves some out. The table has 200,000 to 250,000 clones, around nine tenths seen once. Treatment described: roughly 18 received Ad26.COV2.S at low or high dose, single or two shots; 5 received placebo; per-sample allocation not given. Collection of the samples took place on day 63 after the first injection of vaccine or placebo. SARS-CoV-2 spike from the Wuhan strain was encoded by the vaccine, an Ad26 vector.

The J gene is TRBJ2-7, the V gene TRBV14; D ambiguous. The specimen comprised peripheral blood, sampled in a trial of Ad26.COV2.S vaccine versus placebo. The sequence came from a person aged 18-60 years who received the Ad26.COV2.S COVID-19 vaccine or a placebo. The CDR3 nucleotides read TGTGCCAGCAGCCTCTCGGGCAGGTCCTACGAGCAGTACTTC. This sequence encodes CASSLSGRSYEQYF.